Here is one TCR beta chain with its context. The length of the CDR3 is 14 residues. Measured with immunoSEQ multiplex PCR; TCRdb has only the in-frame clones, and not every one. The table includes 70,000 to 95,000 clones, approximately 95% detected once. The source of the sample is a study of technical replicates of blood from four donors. Input material: T cells isolated from PBMCs. J is TRBJ1-5 and V is TRBV12-2; TRBD1, the table's D call, was not compared with the DNA. TRBV12-2 is a pseudogene. The receptor was derived from a human donor in good health. The CDR3 DNA reads TGTGCAAGTCGCTTAAAGGGGGCCTGTCAGCCCCAGCATTTT. Translated, it gives CASRLKGACQPQHF.